One TCR beta chain is described in this entry. Its antigen is still unknown. This sample was included in a study of Graves' ophthalmopathy and Graves' hyperthyroidism. Study-wide results and caveats: The model reached approximately 71% sensitivity and around 72% specificity for predicting ophthalmopathy progression. Most expanded clonotypes in thyroid above 0.001 frequency also showed up in blood.

This CDR3 is built from 14 residues. Per the germline V gene, CDR1 is SGHTA and CDR2 is FQGTGA. J was trimmed by 5 bases and V by 3 bases; bases with no gene match: 6. CDR3 regions of TCR beta were amplified from RNA transcripts. Amplification began with first-round RT-PCR using HTBI primers, then second-round multiplex PCR was performed. TCRdb reprocessed the multiplex PCR reads via MiXCR and lists one record per CDR3 protein. The sample lists more than 1,000,000 distinct CDR3 sequences, approximately 35% seen once, with 11% in the top ten. The V and J genes are TRBV7-3 and TRBJ2-5; TRBD2 matches 7 bases. Sequenced material: peripheral blood or thyroid tissue (not recorded which). This clonotype was obtained from an adult man with Graves' hyperthyroidism. The CDR3 bases are TGTGCCAGCAGCTTCTCAGCGGGGACGGAGACCCAGTACTTC. This sequence encodes CASSFSAGTETQYF. Supplemented by reference TRBV7-3 and TRBJ2-5, the full variable domain reads GAGVSQTPSNKVTEKGKYVELRCDPISGHTALYWYRQSLGQGPEFLIYFQGTGAADDSGLPNDRFFAVRPEGSVSTLKIQRTERGDSAVYLCASSFSAGTETQYFGPGTRLLVL.